The clone carrying this TCR beta chain was counted at least ten times. Time point meaning: patch test 1, 2 weeks after DPC sensitization. This sample's treatment: therapeutic diphenylcyclopropenone sensitization with weekly scalp DPC. This record belongs to a study of human T cells and chemical hapten exposure. Authors' methods: Counting gave a median of approximately 96,000 TCRs per sample, with values ranging from about 23,224 to 690,600. TCRdb redid the calling of the RACE reads with MiXCR, one entry per CDR3 protein. The V and J calls here are based on TCRdb, not the publication. The sample consists of about 340,000 distinct CDR3 sequences, under 9% of them appearing once. From germline, CDR1 is MNHEY and CDR2 SMNVEV (reference sequence). This CDR3 comprises 14 residues. Trimming removed 4 bases at V and 9 bases at J, with 17 bases between.

Specimen: whole blood, collected in connection with sensitization to the hapten diphenylcyclopropenone (DPC). The genes are TRBV27 and TRBJ2-3; D possibly corresponds to TRBD2 (7 bases). This clonotype originated in a woman aged 18-29 years with alopecia areata. Some clones in this sample may be carry-over from other donors' samples. CDR3 sequence: CASSWGRGGGTQYF. The CDR3 nucleotides are TGTGCCAGCAGTTGGGGCAGGGGAGGGGGGACGCAGTATTTT.